A selection of T cell receptor beta chains follows, all from one sample in a study of response to subunit inactivated influenza vaccine. One entry per CDR3 protein, called by TCRdb with MiXCR from the RT-PCR reads. This table has around 570,000 distinct CDR3 sequences, 6% to 9% appearing once. The material sequenced was PBMCs from blood, taken around 25 months after vaccination. Receptors originate from a man between 50 and 75 years old who received an inactivated influenza vaccine. Each CDR3 is given with its conserved first and last residue. D genes are given only for firm matches. A clone size is listed for some rows: how often the clone was seen (once, few, many), or a class if it is expanded.

j_gene,v_gene,d_gene,abundance,CDR3nt,CDR3aa
TRBJ2-5,TRBV2,TRBD2,few,TGTGCCAGCTTAGCCGGGACTAGCGGGGCGGTTAAAGAGACCCAGTACTTC,CASLAGTSGAVKETQYF
TRBJ2-5,TRBV10-3,.,many,TGTGCCATCAGTGGGCTGGGCCATCGGGAGACCCAGTACTTC,CAISGLGHRETQYF
TRBJ1-6,TRBV12-3/TRBV12-4,.,many,TGTGCCAGCACCAACGGACCGATTAATTCACCCCTCCACTTT,CASTNGPINSPLHF
TRBJ1-1,TRBV4-3,TRBD1,many,TGCGCCAGCAGACAACAGGGGGGAAACACTGAAGCTTTCTTT,CASRQQGGNTEAFF
TRBJ1-5,TRBV2,TRBD1,.,TGTGCCAGCAGTGGGACAGGGGACGGTCAGCCCCAGCATTTT,CASSGTGDGQPQHF
TRBJ2-2,TRBV4-3,TRBD1,.,TGCGCCAGCAGCCGCGCCGGGACAGAGAACACCGGGGAGCTGTTTTTT,CASSRAGTENTGELFF
TRBJ2-5,TRBV20-1,.,few,TGCAGTGCTAGGGAGGGGACAGTCAGGGAGACCCAGTACTTC,CSAREGTVRETQYF
TRBJ2-1,TRBV29-1,TRBD1,few,TGCAGCGAAACAAAGACAGGGGGACGAGAGCAGTTCTTC,CSETKTGGREQFF
TRBJ1-1,TRBV29-1,.,.,TGCAGCGTAGGCAGCATGAACACTGAAGCTTTCTTT,CSVGSMNTEAFF
TRBJ2-1,TRBV20-1,TRBD1,.,TGCAGTGCTAGAGCCTGGGCACGACAGGGGGTCGACAATGAGCAGTTCTTC,CSARAWARQGVDNEQFF
TRBJ2-7,TRBV20-1,TRBD1,many,TGCAGTGCTGAAAAGACAGGGGAAGTTTGGAGCTCCTACGAGCAGTACTTC,CSAEKTGEVWSSYEQYF
TRBJ1-1,TRBV11-2,.,.,TGTGCCAGCAGCCTCACCAACAACCCAGGGGTCGGGACTGAAGCTTTCTTT,CASSLTNNPGVGTEAFF
TRBJ1-2,TRBV5-1,.,many,TGCGCCAGCAGCTGGGGGACCCCGAACTATGGCTACACCTTC,CASSWGTPNYGYTF
TRBJ2-1,TRBV12-3/TRBV12-4,TRBD1,few,TGTGCCAGCAGCCCTAACTTGGGACAGTTTTCCTACAATGAGCAGTTCTTC,CASSPNLGQFSYNEQFF
TRBJ2-1,TRBV27,TRBD2,many,TGTGCCAGCAGTTTAACGGGGGGCTACAATGAGCAGTTCTTC,CASSLTGGYNEQFF
TRBJ2-7,TRBV18,TRBD1,.,TGTGCCAGCTCACCACAGGTCGGGACAGGGGAGGGGGTCGAGCAGTACTTC,CASSPQVGTGEGVEQYF
TRBJ2-3,TRBV11-2,TRBD2,.,TGTGCCAGCAGCCCCCGGACTAGCGGTGGCACAGATACGCAGTATTTT,CASSPRTSGGTDTQYF
TRBJ1-1,TRBV6-6,.,.,TGTGCCAGTAAAGGGGGAGCTGGCACTGAAGCTTTCTTT,CASKGGAGTEAFF
TRBJ2-5,TRBV28,.,few,TGTGCCAGCAGTATACGACCGGGGGCAGAGACCCAGTACTTC,CASSIRPGAETQYF
TRBJ2-3,TRBV7-2,TRBD2,.,TGTGCCAGCAGCTCCCCAGCGGGGAGCACAGATACGCAGTATTTT,CASSSPAGSTDTQYF
TRBJ2-3,TRBV27,.,few,TGTGCCAGCAACCTTTTGGGCGGGGCCACAGATACGCAGTATTTT,CASNLLGGATDTQYF
TRBJ2-3,TRBV27,.,few,TGTGCCAGCAGTTTTCTGGGGGGCACAGATACGCAGTATTTT,CASSFLGGTDTQYF
TRBJ2-7,TRBV27,TRBD1,many,TGTGCCAGCTCACCCGGACAGGGGGGATACGAGCAGTACTTC,CASSPGQGGYEQYF
TRBJ2-5,TRBV12-3/TRBV12-4,.,.,TGTGCCAGCAGTTTACAGACTCAAGAGACCCAGTACTTC,CASSLQTQETQYF
TRBJ2-7,TRBV10-3,.,many,TGTGCCATCAGTGGGACTTCGGCGGACGAGCAGTACTTC,CAISGTSADEQYF
TRBJ2-1,TRBV11-2,TRBD2,.,TGTGCCAGCAGCTTAGTCCGACTAGCGGTGGATGAGCAGTTCTTC,CASSLVRLAVDEQFF
TRBJ1-1,TRBV5-1,TRBD1,.,TGCGCCAGCAGCATAACAGGGGCTGAAGCTTTCTTT,CASSITGAEAFF
TRBJ2-5,TRBV25-1,.,.,TGTGCCAGCAGTGGACACAGGGTGGCAGAGACCCAGTACTTC,CASSGHRVAETQYF
TRBJ1-3,TRBV12-3/TRBV12-4,.,.,TGTGCCAGCAGTTACAGCAGCTCTGGAAACACCATATATTTT,CASSYSSSGNTIYF
TRBJ1-2,TRBV3-1,TRBD1,few,TGTGCCAGCAGCCCCCGGGACAGGGCTGGTGGCTACACCTTC,CASSPRDRAGGYTF
TRBJ2-3,TRBV20-1,.,few,TGCAGTGCTAGGGGGAGACCTTACACAGATACGCAGTATTTT,CSARGRPYTDTQYF
TRBJ2-1,TRBV20-1,.,.,TGCAGTGCGCAGTCATACTACAATGAGCAGTTCTTC,CSAQSYYNEQFF
TRBJ1-1,TRBV4-1,TRBD1,many,TGCGCCAGCAGCCAACCCGGGACAGGGGTCATTGAAGCTTTCTTT,CASSQPGTGVIEAFF
TRBJ2-2,TRBV6-2/TRBV6-3,TRBD2,many,TGTGCCAGCAGTTATATCTCGGCAGTACTAGCGGCTTATTATAGGACCGGGGAGCTGTTTTTT,CASSYISAVLAAYYRTGELFF
TRBJ2-5,TRBV5-1,.,.,TGCGCCAGCAGCCTTGGTGGGGGGACTCCAAAAGAGACCCAGTACTTC,CASSLGGGTPKETQYF
TRBJ1-2,TRBV4-2,.,many,TGTGCCAGCAGCCAAGATTATGACCAGCCGGAGGGCTACACCTTC,CASSQDYDQPEGYTF